The 30 T cell receptor beta chains below all came from one sample that was sequenced in a study of identical twins. MiXCR, applied by TCRdb to the 5' RACE reads, yields one record per CDR3 protein. The table has 400,000 to 500,000 distinct CDR3 sequences, over 11% seen once; the top ten hold approximately 0.9%. These records were also assigned to another study, of yellow fever vaccine responses in identical twins.

Sequenced sample: CD4+ T cells sorted from blood. Receptors were obtained from a woman between 18 and 30 years old in good health.

The chain has TRBV6-1 and TRBJ2-1; no clear D gene. This CDR3 comprises 13 residues. Germline V lookup: CDR1 MNHNS, CDR2 SASEGT. V was clipped by 4 bases and J by 7 bases, with 11 bases between them. This CDR3 reads CASSGFHGNEQFF. DNA of the CDR3: TGTGCCAGCAGTGGGTTTCATGGGAATGAGCAGTTCTTC.

This chain joins TRBV2 and TRBJ2-6, with D tentatively TRBD2 (5 bases). The CDR3 runs 18 residues. V gave up 5 bases and J gave up 1 base, with 18 bases separating them. The germline CDR1 and CDR2 sequences are SNHLY and FYNNEI. CDR3 nucleotide sequence: TGTGCCAGCAGTAAAAGAGAGGGAATATTGTCTGGGGCCAACGTCCTGACTTTC. Protein product: CASSKREGILSGANVLTF.

This clonotype was observed a handful of times. This chain links TRBV5-1 with TRBJ2-7, with 9 nucleotides matching TRBD1. CDR3 length equals 17 residues. Germline CDR1 is SGHRS and CDR2 is YFSETQ. Trimming removed 0 bases from V and 2 bases from J; junction bases left unmatched: 9. The CDR3 loop reads CASSLASGTGITYEQYF. In DNA, the CDR3 is TGCGCCAGCAGCTTGGCCTCCGGGACAGGGATTACCTACGAGCAGTACTTC.

This chain connects TRBV10-3 to TRBJ2-1; no reliable D call. The CDR3 contains 11 residues. V was pared by 1 base and J by 7 bases, with 2 bases between. CDR1 ENHRY and CDR2 SYGVKD come from the germline V gene. In nucleotides, the CDR3 is TGTGCCATCAGTGAGTTGAATGAGCAGTTCTTC. It codes for CAISELNEQFF.

The rearrangement joins TRBV20-1 to TRBJ1-1; TRBD1 is a possible D gene (6 bases). Per the germline V gene, CDR1 is DFQATT and CDR2 is SNEGSKA (reference sequence). CDR3 length: 16 residues. Between the trimmed V and J ends, which lost 6 bases and 1 base, there was a span of 21 bases. The CDR3 sequence is CSAQSGSYRANTEAFF. CDR3 DNA sequence: TGCAGTGCGCAATCGGGGAGCTACAGGGCGAACACTGAAGCTTTCTTT.

CDR3 in amino acids: CASSSTGTSSYEQYF. The CDR3, as DNA: TGTGCCAGCAGCTCAACAGGGACAAGCTCCTACGAGCAGTACTTC. The genes are TRBV5-6 and TRBJ2-7; D possibly corresponds to TRBD1 (6 bases). The CDR3 is 15 residues long. The V end was cut by 3 bases, the J end by 0 bases, with 13 bases between. CDR1 is SGHDT and CDR2 is YYEEEE in the germline V gene.

The V call is TRBV28, the J call TRBJ2-1; 10 bases map to TRBD2. CDR3 length equals 13 residues. The trim removed 7 bases at V and 9 bases at J, leaving 6 bases unmatched. Germline V gene data show CDR1 as MDHEN and CDR2 as SYDVKM. In DNA form, the CDR3 reads TGTGCCAGCAAGCTAGCGGGAGATCTTGAGCAGTTCTTC. The encoded protein is CASKLAGDLEQFF.

This chain joins TRBV3-1 and TRBJ2-7, with D perhaps matching TRBD2 (6 bases). Germline V gene lookup returns CDR1 LGHDT and CDR2 YNNKEL (reference sequence). The CDR3 contains 15 residues. V lost 0 bases and J lost 3, with 12 bases in between. The chain's CDR3 is CASSQDSVAVYEQYF. The CDR3 DNA reads as TGTGCCAGCAGCCAAGATTCGGTAGCGGTCTACGAGCAGTACTTC.

Ten or more counts support this clonotype. The chain links TRBV14 to TRBJ2-7; TRBD1 agrees at 7 bases. J gave up 3 bases and V 0 bases, and 5 bases lay outside the gene matches. There are 15 residues in the CDR3. CDR1 is SGHDN, CDR2 FVKESK, per germline. The CDR3 sequence is CASSQDLDRRYEQYF. The DNA for the CDR3 is TGTGCCAGCAGCCAAGATTTGGACAGGCGCTACGAGCAGTACTTC.

The chain links TRBV3-1 to TRBJ2-5; D unclear. V was cut by 4 bases and J by 4 bases, with 16 bases left in between. Germline CDR1 reads LGHDT; CDR2 reads YNNKEL (reference sequence). This CDR3 is built from 15 residues. The CDR3 DNA sequence: TGTGCCAGCAGCCTCACGGGTATGACGCGAGAGACCCAGTACTTC. This codes for CASSLTGMTRETQYF.

The V call is TRBV7-2, the J call TRBJ2-2, with 7 bases that match TRBD1. The CDR3 has 16 residues. With V trimmed by 1 base and J by 4 bases, 6 bases remained unmatched. Germline V CDR1 and CDR2: SGHTA, FQGNSA. As DNA, the CDR3 is TGTGCCAGCAGCTTAGGACAGGGCAAGTTCACCGGGGAGCTGTTTTTT. This gives the protein CASSLGQGKFTGELFF.

This clonotype was counted many times. J is TRBJ2-7 and V is TRBV6-5, with 7 bases aligning to TRBD1. Germline values: CDR1 MNHEY, CDR2 SVGAGI. Unmatched junction bases numbered 2, after V lost 0 bases and J lost 0 bases. CDR3 length: 15 residues. This CDR3 is CASSYSRDSSYEQYF. CDR3 in DNA: TGTGCCAGCAGTTACTCGAGGGACAGCTCCTACGAGCAGTACTTC.

The genes are TRBV12-3 or TRBV12-4 and TRBJ1-5; the match to TRBD1 covers 7 bases. The CDR3 sequence is 13 residues long. The trim removed 5 bases at V and 5 bases at J, leaving 3 bases unmatched. CDR3: CASSGTDYQPQHF. The CDR3 coding sequence is TGTGCCAGCAGTGGGACAGATTATCAGCCCCAGCATTTT.

The chain combines TRBV2 with TRBJ2-1; TRBD2 matches at 7 bases. With V trimmed by 6 bases and J by 2 bases, 7 bases remained unmatched. Looked up from germline, CDR1 is SNHLY and CDR2 is FYNNEI. This CDR3 contains 15 residues. This CDR3 is CASRELASPYNEQFF. In nucleotides, the CDR3 is TGTGCCAGCAGGGAACTAGCGAGTCCCTACAATGAGCAGTTCTTC.

This clonotype was seen only a few times. The chain joins TRBV4-3 to TRBJ1-2; 7 nucleotides match TRBD1. From germline, CDR1 is LGHNA and CDR2 YSLEER. The V gene end was trimmed by 2 bases and the J gene end by 4 bases; junction bases not matched to a gene: 10. This CDR3 has 16 residues. The CDR3 sequence: CASSQTTGYEGYGYTF. CDR3 nucleotide sequence: TGCGCCAGCAGCCAAACGACAGGGTACGAGGGCTATGGCTACACCTTC.

The sample holds a few counts of this clonotype. V is TRBV7-2 and J is TRBJ2-7; tentative D call: TRBD2 (6 bases). This CDR3 contains 15 residues. V was cut by 1 base and J by 3 bases, with 13 bases left in between. Germline V lookup: CDR1 SGHTA, CDR2 FQGNSA. The CDR3 DNA is TGTGCCAGCAGCTTAGGTGCGGGAATGTACTACGAGCAGTACTTC. This codes for CASSLGAGMYYEQYF.

A few counts support this clonotype. The gene calls are TRBV12-3 or TRBV12-4 and TRBJ2-3; the match to TRBD2 covers 9 bases. With 3 bases clipped from V and 6 bases from J, the junction kept 7 bases outside the gene matches. This CDR3 contains 15 residues. CDR3 nucleotide sequence: TGTGCCAGCAGTTTTCGTGGCGGGGGGGCGGATACGCAGTATTTT. Protein product: CASSFRGGGADTQYF.

This clonotype appeared a few times. The J gene is TRBJ2-7, the V gene TRBV28, with D maybe TRBD2 (5 bases). The CDR3 spans 15 residues. Per the germline V gene, CDR1 is MDHEN and CDR2 is SYDVKM. With 7 bases removed from V and 6 bases from J, the gap between germline ends came to 22 bases. The CDR3 bases are TGTGCCAGCAATGGCGGGTCCGCAGGTTCTACCGAGCAGTACTTC. As protein: CASNGGSAGSTEQYF.

This clonotype has more than one count but fewer than ten. The chain has TRBV20-1 and TRBJ2-1; D may be TRBD2 (5 bases). The germline V and J ends were trimmed by 5 bases and 4 bases, with 21 bases remaining between them. Germline V gene data show CDR1 as DFQATT and CDR2 as SNEGSKA (reference sequence). This CDR3 region has 16 residues. The CDR3 sequence is CSALDPKSGIYNEQFF. As DNA, the CDR3 is TGCAGTGCTCTCGACCCTAAGTCGGGGATTTACAATGAGCAGTTCTTC.

The chain uses TRBV24-1 and TRBJ2-7; TRBD1 matches at 9 bases. V lost 2 bases to trimming and J lost 4 bases; unmatched junction nucleotides: 8. Germline assignment: CDR1 KGHDR and CDR2 SFDVKD. The CDR3 runs to 16 residues. This chain's CDR3 is CATSDSGTGTIYEQYF. The CDR3, as DNA: TGTGCCACCAGTGATTCCGGGACAGGGACGATATACGAGCAGTACTTC.

This clonotype was recorded at least ten times. The chain combines TRBV7-6 with TRBJ2-7; the D gene is possibly TRBD1 (5 bases). The germline V and J ends were trimmed by 5 bases and 2 bases, with 10 bases remaining between them. The germline gives CDR1 SGHVS, CDR2 FNYEAQ. The CDR3 is 13 amino acids. In DNA, the CDR3 is TGTGCCAGCAGCCAAGAAGGGGCCTACGAGCAGTACTTC. This gives the protein CASSQEGAYEQYF.

This clonotype was recorded at least ten times. CDR3 bases: TGTGCCAGCAGTTACTTAAACACCGGGGAGCTGTTTTTT. It is translated as CASSYLNTGELFF. The chain employs TRBV6-6 and TRBJ2-2, with no clear D. The CDR3 has 13 amino acids. The V gene lost 1 base and the J gene lost 2 bases, with 2 bases spanning the gap. Germline V gene lookup returns CDR1 MNHNY and CDR2 SVGAGI (reference sequence).

This clonotype occurred a few times. The chain combines TRBV5-1 with TRBJ2-7; TRBD1 matches at 9 bases. The CDR3 is 13 amino acids. Germline lookup yields CDR1 SGHRS and CDR2 YFSETQ. J lost 3 bases, V lost 6 bases, and 4 bases had no gene match. The CDR3 nucleotides are TGCGCCAGCAAGGGACAGGGACACTACGAGCAGTACTTC. It encodes CASKGQGHYEQYF.

In its sample, this clonotype was seen many times. This chain connects TRBV20-1 to TRBJ2-5; D not certain. The V gene lost 1 base and the J gene lost 0 bases, with 9 bases spanning the gap. CDR3 length equals 14 residues. Per germline, CDR1 DFQATT and CDR2 SNEGSKA (reference sequence). CDR3 DNA: TGCAGTGCTAGAGGGCAGAAAAACCAAGAGACCCAGTACTTC. Encoded protein: CSARGQKNQETQYF.

In its sample, this clonotype was seen many times. The chain combines TRBV6-1 with TRBJ2-5; D is possibly TRBD1 or TRBD2 (6 bases each). This CDR3 has 14 residues. Trimming stripped 7 bases from V and 4 bases from J, with 16 bases between. Germline-derived CDR1 and CDR2 are MNHNS and SASEGT. The CDR3 sequence is CASTGPKGGETQYF. CDR3 DNA sequence: TGTGCCAGCACCGGGCCGAAGGGGGGAGAGACCCAGTACTTC.

The genes are TRBV12-3 or TRBV12-4 and TRBJ2-4, with D possibly being TRBD1 (6 bases). Trimming shortened V by 6 bases and J by 1 base, and 22 bases separated the two germline ends. The CDR3 has 18 residues. This CDR3 reads CASRREVRGSSAKNIQYF. In DNA form, the CDR3 reads TGTGCCAGCAGAAGAGAAGTCAGGGGTAGTTCGGCCAAAAACATTCAGTACTTC.

This clonotype occurred a few times. The chain couples TRBV2 to TRBJ2-2; D is uncertain. The germline V gene has CDR1 SNHLY and CDR2 FYNNEI. This CDR3 has 14 amino acids. Trimming cost V 6 bases and J 4 bases, with 12 bases left between them. CDR3 loop: CASSLSRLTGELFF. In DNA, the CDR3 is TGTGCCAGCAGCCTCAGCCGCCTCACCGGGGAGCTGTTTTTT. Full variable domain (outside the CDR3, taken from reference TRBV2 and TRBJ2-2): EPEVTQTPSHQVTQMGQEVILRCVPISNHLYFYWYRQILGQKVEFLVSFYNNEISEKSEIFDDQFSVERPDGSNFTLKIRSTKLEDSAMYFCASSLSRLTGELFFGEGSRLTVL.

This sequence joins TRBV6-2 or TRBV6-3 and TRBJ2-7; TRBD1 matches at 7 bases. In germline, CDR1 is MNHEY, CDR2 SVGEGT. The CDR3 contains 14 residues. J gave up 3 bases and V 5 bases, and 7 bases lay outside the gene matches. Here the CDR3 reads CASSADRRLYEQYF. CDR3 DNA sequence: TGTGCCAGCAGTGCGGACAGGAGACTCTACGAGCAGTACTTC.

The chain carries TRBV20-1 and TRBJ2-2; 16 bases are a match to TRBD2. Trimming removed 6 bases from V and 6 bases from J; junction bases left unmatched: 7. The germline gives CDR1 DFQATT, CDR2 SNEGSKA (reference sequence). The CDR3 loop spans 16 amino acids. The CDR3 protein is CSAPGLAGGRSGELFF. DNA of the CDR3: TGCAGTGCCCCGGGACTAGCGGGAGGGCGGTCCGGGGAGCTGTTTTTT.

This clonotype was observed a handful of times. The chain couples TRBV28 to TRBJ2-1; D possibly corresponds to TRBD2 (6 bases). The V gene's germline CDR1 is MDHEN and CDR2 SYDVKM. V lost 5 bases, J lost 1 base, and 15 bases lay in between. This CDR3 comprises 16 residues. As DNA, the CDR3 is TGTGCCAGCAGTCCCGGGGGAGCTCCATCCTACAATGAGCAGTTCTTC. Its translation is CASSPGGAPSYNEQFF.